The 3 T cell receptor beta chains presented below share a single source sample, sequenced in a study of T cell repertoires in cytomegalovirus infection. TCRdb reprocessed the reads with MiXCR, giving one entry per CDR3 protein. This sample has some 350,000 distinct CDR3 sequences; about a sixth occur once, and the top ten carry roughly 9%. Sequenced sample: PBMCs. The receptors were sampled from a human donor in good health (CMV status not recorded). Some clones in this sample may be carry-over from other donors' samples.

About this clonotype itself: The DNA is left out, because the CDR3 cannot be placed on it with certainty; the CDR3 is given as TCRdb lists it. The chain combines TRBV11-2 with TRBJ2-7; TRBD1 was called by the table and not checked on the DNA. Ends included, the CDR3 has 16 residues. The germline gives CDR1 SGHAT, CDR2 FQNNGV. The CDR3 sequence is CASSPTVGTGIYELYF.

The chain couples TRBV2 to TRBJ2-5; 9 bases are a match to TRBD1. Unmatched junction bases numbered 3, after V lost 11 bases and J lost 5 bases. CDR3 size: 11 residues. The germline V gene has CDR1 SNHLY and CDR2 FYNNEI. The CDR3 region has the DNA TGTGCCGGCGGACAGGGGGAGACCCAGTACTTC. This codes for CAGGQGETQYF. The whole variable domain, remainder taken from reference TRBV2 and TRBJ2-5, is EPEVTQTPSHQVTQMGQEVILRCVPISNHLYFYWYRQILGQKVEFLVSFYNNEISEKSEIFDDQFSVERPDGSNFTLKIRSTKLEDSAMYFCAGGQGETQYFGPGTRLLVL.

This clonotype has just a few counts. V is TRBV5-1 and J is TRBJ2-1, with D perhaps assigned TRBD1 or TRBD2 (5 bases each). In germline, CDR1 is SGHRS, CDR2 YFSETQ. The CDR3 has 14 residues. V lost 0 bases and J 3 bases, leaving 7 bases between the germline ends. The CDR3 sequence is CASSLGDLYNEQFF. The CDR3 coding sequence is TGCGCCAGCAGCTTGGGGGACCTCTACAATGAGCAGTTCTTC.